This TCR beta chain was obtained from a study of cytomegalovirus exposure and HLA in healthy donors. About the study: From roughly 180 million T cells, an earlier analysis saw approximately 110 million unique TCR beta sequences. Study-level results: Some public TCRs appeared in many individuals, while most sequences were rare. An observed cluster of highly shared sequence variants was recorded as a likely sequencing artifact.

The CDR3 covers 14 residues. V gave up 1 base and J gave up 4 bases; unmatched junction bases: 3. Germline-derived CDR1 and CDR2 are MNHNS and SASEGT. In the case of this clone: The antigen is not known.

The PCR employed 60 Vbeta primers together with 13 Jbeta primers. The method was immunoSEQ multiplex PCR; TCRdb's version includes in-frame clones alone and lacks a portion of them. The table includes fewer than 200,000 clones, 68% detected once. This sequence joins TRBV6-1 and TRBJ1-2, with 7 bases fitting TRBD1. The sequence was collected from a woman younger than 35 in good health and CMV-seropositive. The sample taken for sequencing was PBMCs. CDR3 nucleotide sequence: TGTGCCAGCAGTGAAGACAGGGGCCTCTATGGCTACACCTTC. It is translated as CASSEDRGLYGYTF.